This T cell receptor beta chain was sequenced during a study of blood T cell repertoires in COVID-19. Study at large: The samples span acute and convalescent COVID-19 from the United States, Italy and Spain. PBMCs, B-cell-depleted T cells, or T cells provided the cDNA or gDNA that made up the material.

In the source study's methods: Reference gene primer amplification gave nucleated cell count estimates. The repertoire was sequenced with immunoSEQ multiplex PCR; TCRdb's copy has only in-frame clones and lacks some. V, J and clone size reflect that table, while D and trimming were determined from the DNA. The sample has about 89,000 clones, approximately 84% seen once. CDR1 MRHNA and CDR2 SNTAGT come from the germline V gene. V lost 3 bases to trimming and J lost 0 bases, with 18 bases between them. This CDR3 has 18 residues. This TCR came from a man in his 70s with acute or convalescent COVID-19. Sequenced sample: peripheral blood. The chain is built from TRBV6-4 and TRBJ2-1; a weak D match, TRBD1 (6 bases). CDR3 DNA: TGTGCCAGCAGTGAGCCCGTACAGGGTTACTCCTCCTACAATGAGCAGTTCTTC. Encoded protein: CASSEPVQGYSSYNEQFF.